The 9 T cell receptor beta chains below were found in one sample sequenced in a study of blood T cell repertoires in COVID-19. The table came from immunoSEQ multiplex PCR; TCRdb's copy has only in-frame clones and leaves some out. The table has roughly 300,000 clones, roughly 85% seen once. Sequencing used peripheral blood. The receptor set was obtained from a human donor in a cohort sampled during active COVID-19.

The chain links TRBV19 to TRBJ2-1; 10 bases agree with TRBD1. V lost 9 bases, J lost 7 bases, and 9 bases stayed unmatched. This CDR3 has 14 amino acids. Germline lookup yields CDR1 LNHDA and CDR2 SQIVND (reference sequence). The CDR3, as DNA: TGTGCCAGCGCCGACAGGGGGCGCTGGAATGAGCAGTTCTTC. Amino acids: CASADRGRWNEQFF.

The chain joins TRBV5-1 to TRBJ1-1, with D unclear. The ends were cut back, 2 bases at V and 6 bases at J, with 11 bases in the middle. Germline CDR1 is SGHRS and CDR2 is YFSETQ. The CDR3 is 13 residues long. The CDR3 is CASSFAGSSEAFF. CDR3 DNA sequence: TGCGCCAGCAGCTTCGCGGGCAGCTCTGAAGCTTTCTTT.

The V gene is TRBV10-2, the J gene TRBJ2-7; 14 nucleotides agree with TRBD2. The CDR3 spans 14 residues. Germline CDR1 and CDR2: WSHSY and SAAADI. V shed 8 bases, J shed 0 bases, and the junction held 0 bases outside the gene matches. The CDR3 coding sequence is TGCGCCAGCGGGACTAGCGGGGGCTCCTACGAGCAGTACTTC. It translates to CASGTSGGSYEQYF.

This chain joins TRBV18 and TRBJ2-7, with D possibly matching TRBD2 (5 bases). The germline V and J ends were trimmed by 3 bases and 3 bases, with 6 bases remaining between them. In germline, CDR1 is KGHSH, CDR2 LQKENI. The CDR3 loop spans 12 amino acids. CDR3 protein: CASSPRDYEQYF. The CDR3 coding sequence is TGTGCCAGCTCACCCCGGGACTACGAGCAGTACTTC.

This clone was counted once. CDR3 in DNA: TGTGCCAGCAGTCATAGGGCCGGACAGGACTATGGCTACACCTTC. Translating it yields CASSHRAGQDYGYTF. The chain combines TRBV5-6 with TRBJ1-2; 7 nucleotides align to TRBD1. Germline V lookup: CDR1 SGHDT, CDR2 YYEEEE. The ends lost 5 bases at V and 3 bases at J; junction bases unmatched: 10. This CDR3 comprises 15 residues.

This sequence joins TRBV24-1 and TRBJ2-3; 16 bases line up with TRBD2. The germline V gene encodes CDR1 KGHDR and CDR2 SFDVKD. This CDR3 has 14 amino acids. V lost 9 bases, J lost 4 bases, and 0 bases stayed unmatched. CDR3 bases: TGTGCCACCGGGACTAGCGGGGGGGCAGATACGCAGTATTTT. It translates to CATGTSGGADTQYF.

The V gene is TRBV19, the J gene TRBJ1-6; D unclear. This CDR3 region has 16 residues. Germline assignment: CDR1 LNHDA and CDR2 SQIVND (reference sequence). V lost 4 bases and J lost 0, with 10 bases in between. CDR3 loop: CASSTDIGSYNSPLHF. In nucleotides, the CDR3 is TGTGCCAGTAGTACTGACATAGGCTCCTATAATTCACCCCTCCACTTT.

The J gene is TRBJ2-7, the V gene TRBV27, with 7 bases fitting TRBD2. CDR3 size: 14 residues. V trimming: 2 bases; J trimming: 1 base; junction bases outside the gene matches: 2. Germline CDR1 is MNHEY and CDR2 is SMNVEV (reference sequence). The CDR3 region has the DNA TGTGCCAGCAGTTTAAAGGGACTATCCTACGAGCAGTACTTC. As protein: CASSLKGLSYEQYF.

The CDR3: CASRGQVGNQPQHF. In nucleotides, the CDR3 is TGTGCCAGCAGGGGTCAGGTCGGCAATCAGCCCCAGCATTTT. The V and J genes are TRBV2 and TRBJ1-5; D is undetermined. Looked up from germline, CDR1 is SNHLY and CDR2 is FYNNEI. The CDR3 is 14 residues long. The V end lost 6 bases, the J end lost 2 bases, and 11 bases lay between the germline ends. Full variable domain (rest looked up from reference TRBV2 and TRBJ1-5): EPEVTQTPSHQVTQMGQEVILRCVPISNHLYFYWYRQILGQKVEFLVSFYNNEISEKSEIFDDQFSVERPDGSNFTLKIRSTKLEDSAMYFCASRGQVGNQPQHFGDGTRLSIL.